This T cell receptor (beta chain) was retrieved from a study of blood T cell repertoires in COVID-19. Sequenced by immunoSEQ multiplex PCR; TCRdb stores in-frame clones only, minus some. This sample yields approximately 99,000 clones, of which 84% are seen a single time; around 2% belongs to the top ten. This CDR3 is built from 13 residues. The ends were cut back, 4 bases at V and 3 bases at J, with 9 bases in the middle. Germline CDR1 reads MNHEY; CDR2 reads SVGEGT. Sequencing was carried out using peripheral blood. This chain joins TRBV6-2 or TRBV6-3 and TRBJ1-2; no reliable D call. This TCR came from a man between 65 and 79 years old with active or convalescent COVID-19. The CDR3 region is CASSSQRYYGYTF. The CDR3 DNA is TGTGCCAGCAGTTCCCAGCGGTACTATGGCTACACCTTC.